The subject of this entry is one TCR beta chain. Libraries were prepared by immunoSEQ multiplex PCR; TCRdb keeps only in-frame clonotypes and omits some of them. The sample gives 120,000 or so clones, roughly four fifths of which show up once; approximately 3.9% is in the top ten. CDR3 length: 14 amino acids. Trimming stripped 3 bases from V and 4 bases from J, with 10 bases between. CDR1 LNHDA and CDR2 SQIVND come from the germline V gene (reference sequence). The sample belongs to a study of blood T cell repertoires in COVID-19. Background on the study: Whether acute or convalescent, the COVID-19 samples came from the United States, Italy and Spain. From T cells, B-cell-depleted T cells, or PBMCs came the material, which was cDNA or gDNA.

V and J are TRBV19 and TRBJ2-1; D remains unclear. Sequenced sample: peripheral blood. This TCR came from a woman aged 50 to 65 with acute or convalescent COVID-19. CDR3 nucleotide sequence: TGTGCCAGTAGTATCGATCGAGAATACAATGAGCAGTTCTTC. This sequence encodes CASSIDREYNEQFF.